This T cell receptor (beta chain) is from a study of blood T cell repertoires in COVID-19. In the study overall: Whether acute or convalescent, the COVID-19 samples came from the United States, Italy and Spain.

The CDR3 consists of 16 residues. Germline CDR1 is SGHDN and CDR2 is FVKESK. Between the trimmed V and J ends, which lost 4 bases and 1 base, there was a span of 16 bases. Data came from immunoSEQ multiplex PCR; TCRdb stores just in-frame clones and leaves some out. The table has about 170,000 clones, about 88% seen once. Sample: peripheral blood. The sequence came from a woman older than 75 in a cohort sampled during active or convalescent COVID-19. J is TRBJ1-2 and V is TRBV14; D perhaps matches TRBD1 (6 bases). CDR3 nucleotide sequence: TGTGCCAGCAGCCGCTTGGGAGCAGGGGATAACTATGGCTACACCTTC. Translation gives CASSRLGAGDNYGYTF.